The sequence of this T cell receptor (beta chain) was determined in a study of CD8 T cells in ankylosing spondylitis. As for this clonotype: Its antigen is not known.

Study conclusions and caveats: Matched ankylosing spondylitis synovial fluid reportedly contained a significantly enriched population of disease-linked clones.

The CDR3 consists of 14 residues. V lost 2 bases and J lost 7, with 12 bases in between. TCRdb itself ran the 5' RACE reads through MiXCR, one entry per CDR3 protein. The sample gives about 340,000 distinct CDR3 sequences, approximately 14% of which show up once; 1.1% is in the top ten. The sample comprised blood, either unsorted or a sorted T cell fraction (not recorded which). This clonotype originated in a male donor with ankylosing spondylitis or in good health (not recorded which). The gene calls are TRBV12-3 or TRBV12-4 and TRBJ2-1; a weak D match, TRBD1 (6 bases). The CDR3 region is CASSLTGKGNEQFF. The CDR3 coding sequence is TGTGCCAGCAGTTTAACAGGGAAGGGAAATGAGCAGTTCTTC.